This is a list of T cell receptor beta chains from one sample in a study of T cells after yellow fever vaccination. Via MiXCR, TCRdb re-called the 5' RACE reads, giving one row per CDR3 protein. The data show roughly 300,000 distinct CDR3 sequences, with roughly 8.6% seen just once and roughly 18% held by the top ten. Sequencing used PBMCs, obtained 45 days after the first yellow fever vaccination. The receptors here all came from a man between 18 and 29 years old who received the YFV17D yellow fever vaccine. Each CDR3 is given with its conserved first and last residue. D genes are given only for firm matches. Rows may omit the clone size; those that give it use once, few, many or a size class.

size	V	J	D	DNA	CDR3
.	TRBV7-7	TRBJ2-5	.	TGTGCTAGCAGCAAAGCAGGGGGGGAGACCCAGTACTTC	CASSKAGGETQYF
.	TRBV20-1	TRBJ2-3	TRBD2	TGCAGTGCCCACCCGGGACTAGTGCCAGATACGCAGTATTTT	CSAHPGLVPDTQYF
.	TRBV7-2	TRBJ1-2	.	TGTGCCAGCAGCCACCCCCATAACCGACAATATGGCTACACCTTC	CASSHPHNRQYGYTF
few	TRBV11-2	TRBJ1-3	.	TGTGCCAGCAGCTTAGGGGCGTTGGGAAACACCATATATTTT	CASSLGALGNTIYF
.	TRBV5-1	TRBJ2-1	TRBD2	TGCGCCAGCAGCATGGGGACTAGCGGGGGGGCCTATGAGCAGTTCTTC	CASSMGTSGGAYEQFF
few	TRBV6-1	TRBJ2-7	.	TGTGCCAGCAGCGAGTGGGGGGACACCTACGAGCAGTACTTC	CASSEWGDTYEQYF
many	TRBV5-4	TRBJ2-1	TRBD1	TGTGCCAGCAGCAAGGACAGGGGGGCTCGTGAGCAGTTCTTC	CASSKDRGAREQFF
many	TRBV21-1	TRBJ1-1	.	TGTGCCAGCAGCCATGAAGCTTTCTTT	CASSHEAFF
few	TRBV4-1	TRBJ2-1	TRBD2	TGCGCCAGCAGCCAACCATTTACTAGCGGCGACAACAATGAGCAGTTCTTC	CASSQPFTSGDNNEQFF
.	TRBV6-2/TRBV6-3	TRBJ2-7	TRBD1	TGTGCCAGCAGTTACTCAAGCCGACAGGGTCGCTACGAGCAGTACTTC	CASSYSSRQGRYEQYF
few	TRBV4-3	TRBJ2-6	.	TGCGCCAGCAGCCTATTAAATCCCGGGGCCAACGTCCTGACTTTC	CASSLLNPGANVLTF
.	TRBV3-1	TRBJ2-3	TRBD2	TGTGCCAGCAGCCAGGGGATTAGCGGGGGTGCAGATACGCAGTATTTT	CASSQGISGGADTQYF
few	TRBV10-3	TRBJ1-4	TRBD1	TGTGCCATCAGCAATTCCCAGACAGGGGAAAAACTGTTTTTT	CAISNSQTGEKLFF
many	TRBV7-9	TRBJ2-5	TRBD2	TGTGCCAGCAGCTTAGCCTCGGGGGGAGGAGAGACCCAGTACTTC	CASSLASGGGETQYF
.	TRBV6-5	TRBJ2-3	TRBD2	TGTGCCAGCAGCAGAACTAGCGGGGTGAGCACAGATACGCAGTATTTT	CASSRTSGVSTDTQYF
.	TRBV20-1	TRBJ1-2	TRBD1	TGCAGTGCCCAGGGGGCGGCCTATGGCTACACCTTC	CSAQGAAYGYTF
.	TRBV4-3	TRBJ2-7	.	TGCGCCAGCAGCCGGGAGGTCGGCTACGAGCAGTACTTC	CASSREVGYEQYF
.	TRBV20-1	TRBJ2-6	.	TGCAGTGCTAGAGATCAGGGGTCTGGGGCCAACGTCCTGACTTTC	CSARDQGSGANVLTF
few	TRBV4-2	TRBJ2-7	.	TGTGCCAGCAGCCAAGAAAAGTGGGACGGGGAGCAGTACTTC	CASSQEKWDGEQYF
many	TRBV20-1	TRBJ2-1	TRBD2	TGCAGTGCTGGACTAGCGGGGGGCTACAATGAGCAGTTCTTC	CSAGLAGGYNEQFF
few	TRBV2	TRBJ2-2	.	TGTGCCAGCAGTGACAGGGGGGTAGAAAACACCGGGGAGCTGTTTTTT	CASSDRGVENTGELFF
few	TRBV20-1	TRBJ1-4	.	TGCAGTACCTTGGGGGACGCTAATGAAAAACTGTTTTTT	CSTLGDANEKLFF
few	TRBV5-5	TRBJ2-1	.	TGTGCCAGCAGCTTGGGGCAGAAGACTCACAATGAGCAGTTCTTC	CASSLGQKTHNEQFF
.	TRBV20-1	TRBJ2-3	.	TGCTGTGCTAGAGTGGCGGGGGCCCCGTTTCTCTTGAATACGCAGTATTTT	CCARVAGAPFLLNTQYF
few	TRBV6-4	TRBJ2-5	.	TGTGCCAGCATCCTGACCCCTTCGGGGGAGACCCAGTACTTC	CASILTPSGETQYF
many	TRBV20-1	TRBJ2-1	TRBD2	TGCAGTGCTCCGACTAGCGGGGGGGCTAATGAGCAGTTCTTC	CSAPTSGGANEQFF
few	TRBV5-6	TRBJ1-1	TRBD1	TGTGCCAGCAGCTTACGACAGGGGTGGTCTGAAGCTTTCTTT	CASSLRQGWSEAFF
few	TRBV6-1	TRBJ2-7	.	TGTGCCAGCAGGCGAGGTCTTGGGGGGTACACCTACGAGCAGTACTTC	CASRRGLGGYTYEQYF
many	TRBV10-3	TRBJ2-3	TRBD2	TGTGCCATAGGAACTAGCGGGGCCGCGGATACGCAGTATTTT	CAIGTSGAADTQYF
few	TRBV12-3/TRBV12-4	TRBJ1-1	TRBD1	TGTGCCAGCAGTTTAGGGGTCCAGGGGGCTGAAGCTTTCTTT	CASSLGVQGAEAFF
.	TRBV7-2	TRBJ1-5	.	TGTGCCAGCACCCTAAGGGCAGTTAGCAATCAGCCCCAGCATTTT	CASTLRAVSNQPQHF
few	TRBV5-1	TRBJ2-3	.	TGCGCCAGCAGCTCCACCACCGCTAGACTAAACACAGATACGCAGTATTTT	CASSSTTARLNTDTQYF
few	TRBV6-2/TRBV6-3	TRBJ1-1	TRBD1	TGTGCCAGCCGCTGGCGAGGGGGCCCTGAAGCTTTCTTT	CASRWRGGPEAFF
.	TRBV6-5	TRBJ1-1	.	TGTGCCAGCAGTTACGACTCGAGGCGGACTGAAGCTTTCTTT	CASSYDSRRTEAFF
.	TRBV7-9	TRBJ2-1	.	TGTGCCAGCAGCGGTGTGGGCAACAGTCGATCCTACAATGAGCAGTTCTTC	CASSGVGNSRSYNEQFF
.	TRBV29-1	TRBJ2-7	.	TGCAGCGTTGAACAGGGCGGAGGCGAGCAGTACTTC	CSVEQGGGEQYF
.	TRBV27	TRBJ2-7	TRBD1	TGTGCCAGCTCGCGACAGGGGGTAAACGAGCAGTACTTC	CASSRQGVNEQYF
few	TRBV7-8	TRBJ2-3	.	TGTGCCAGCAGCCGCGATCGAACAGATACGCAGTATTTT	CASSRDRTDTQYF
.	TRBV5-1	TRBJ2-6	.	TGCGCCAGCAGCTGGATGGGACGGATCGATGGGCGAGGGGCCAACGTCCTGACTTTC	CASSWMGRIDGRGANVLTF
.	TRBV7-2	TRBJ1-2	.	TGTGCCAGCAGATTAGACGGCTTGCATGGCTACACCTTC	CASRLDGLHGYTF
.	TRBV4-3	TRBJ1-2	TRBD1	TGCGCCAGCAGCCAAGGACAGGGTACTGGCTACACCTTC	CASSQGQGTGYTF
many	TRBV7-3	TRBJ2-7	.	TGTGCCAGCAGCTTAGGCGTGGGGTACGAGCAGTACTTC	CASSLGVGYEQYF
.	TRBV6-1	TRBJ1-1	.	TGTGCCACCCACCGGACAGCCCGAAGCACTGAAGCTTTCTTT	CATHRTARSTEAFF
few	TRBV5-1	TRBJ2-1	.	TGCGCCAGCAGCCCCCCGAGAGCGGGCGACCGTTACAATGAGCAGTTCTTC	CASSPPRAGDRYNEQFF
.	TRBV27	TRBJ1-4	.	TGTGCCAGCAGTTTGGGCAGACAAGGGAAACTGTTTTTT	CASSLGRQGKLFF
.	TRBV27	TRBJ1-2	TRBD1	TGTGCCAGCAGGGATCAAGGGGGCGGCTATGGCTACACCTTC	CASRDQGGGYGYTF
.	TRBV28	TRBJ2-1	TRBD2	TGTGCCAGCAGTTTGCGGGGGGCCTCCTACAATGAGCAGTTCTTC	CASSLRGASYNEQFF
few	TRBV12-3/TRBV12-4	TRBJ2-2	.	TGTGCCAGCAGCCGCCAGACAGCGTCGAACACCGGGGAGCTGTTTTTT	CASSRQTASNTGELFF
few	TRBV5-1	TRBJ2-6	.	TGCGCCAGCAGCCCCACGGGGCAGGGAAGATCTGGGGCCAACGTCCTGACTTTC	CASSPTGQGRSGANVLTF
.	TRBV3-1	TRBJ2-1	.	TGTGCCAGCAGCCGACTTAGCGAGGATGAGCAGTTCTTC	CASSRLSEDEQFF
few	TRBV2	TRBJ2-3	.	TGTGCCAGCAGTGAATTAATACCTAGCACAGATACGCAGTATTTT	CASSELIPSTDTQYF
many	TRBV5-5	TRBJ2-3	.	TGTGCCAGCAGCTGGCCAGGCCCCACAGATACGCAGTATTTT	CASSWPGPTDTQYF
.	TRBV14	TRBJ2-5	.	TGTGCCAGCAACCAGGACACGGAGACCCAGTACTTC	CASNQDTETQYF
few	TRBV27	TRBJ1-1	.	TGTGCCAGCAGTCCCTTCTCCACGGGGATGGCGGAAGCTTTCTTT	CASSPFSTGMAEAFF
many	TRBV18	TRBJ2-5	TRBD2	TGTGCCAGCTCACCCGGACTAGCGGGGAACCAAGAGACCCAGTACTTC	CASSPGLAGNQETQYF
few	TRBV4-1	TRBJ2-1	TRBD2	TGCGCCAGCAGCCAACGTAGCGGGGGTGGCAATGAGCAGTTCTTC	CASSQRSGGGNEQFF
.	TRBV4-3	TRBJ1-6	.	TGCGCCAGCAGTCCCAGTCTCTCCTATAATTCACCCCTCCACTTT	CASSPSLSYNSPLHF
.	TRBV7-7	TRBJ2-4	.	TGTGCTAGCAGCCTTGACCGGACTGGGGTTCAGTACTTC	CASSLDRTGVQYF
few	TRBV5-1	TRBJ1-5	TRBD1	TGCGCCAGCAGCTTGGTGGCAGGGGGCGGCCAGCCCCAGCATTTT	CASSLVAGGGQPQHF